This record looks at one T cell receptor (beta chain) sequence and its context. The data derive from a study of cytomegalovirus exposure and HLA in healthy donors. V shed 4 bases and J 0 bases; nucleotides not matched to a gene: 10. This CDR3 spans 18 amino acids. Germline CDR1 and CDR2: SGHTA and FQGNSA. The PCR had 60 Vbeta and 13 Jbeta primers. Some clones are missing from TCRdb's copy, which holds only in-frame ones; the method was immunoSEQ multiplex PCR. The sample includes about 140,000 clones. The sample comprised PBMCs. The rearrangement uses TRBV7-2 and TRBJ2-5; 11 positions match TRBD2. The clonotype originates from a man between 40 and 49 years old in good health and CMV-seronegative. DNA for the CDR3: TGTGCCAGCAGCTCCAAATATACTAGCGGGGGCAACCAAGAGACCCAGTACTTC. It yields the protein CASSSKYTSGGNQETQYF.